These 21 T cell receptor beta chains originate from one sample sequenced in a study of blood T cells in healthy people across ages. The use of a sample-barcoded 5' primer and a J-beta primer mix characterized a second PCR of roughly 6 to 11 cycles. MiXCR was run by TCRdb on the 5' RACE reads, yielding one entry per CDR3 protein. Among about 1.4 million distinct CDR3 sequences listed, approximately 60% were seen once. The specimen sequenced was blood. These receptor sequences come from a man between 18 and 35 years old in good health.

The gene calls are TRBV25-1 and TRBJ2-1; D is possibly TRBD2 (5 bases). Germline CDR1 reads MGHDK; CDR2 reads SYGVNS. The CDR3 contains 14 residues. Trimming shortened V by 8 bases and J by 5 bases, and 16 bases separated the two germline ends. This CDR3 is CASGFPGVNNEQFF. CDR3 sequence (DNA): TGTGCCAGCGGATTTCCCGGGGTAAACAATGAGCAGTTCTTC.

The V call is TRBV5-5, the J call TRBJ1-4; no clear D gene. The V gene lost 4 bases and the J gene lost 0 bases, with 10 bases spanning the gap. The CDR3 consists of 15 residues. CDR1 is SGHKS, CDR2 YYEKEE, per germline (reference sequence). The CDR3 loop is CASSPDLSTNEKLFF. In DNA, the CDR3 is TGTGCCAGCAGCCCTGACCTTTCAACTAATGAAAAACTGTTTTTT.

CDR3 region: CASSVGFQPQHF. The CDR3 bases are TGTGCCAGCAGTGTGGGTTTTCAGCCCCAGCATTTT. The V gene is TRBV25-1, the J gene TRBJ1-5; D not certain. This CDR3 spans 12 amino acids. Germline CDR1 and CDR2: MGHDK and SYGVNS. V was pared by 4 bases and J by 6 bases, with 7 bases between.

The J gene is TRBJ2-1, the V gene TRBV7-9; 10 bases agree with TRBD1. V lost 5 bases to trimming and J lost 9 bases; unmatched junction nucleotides: 7. This CDR3 has 14 amino acids. Germline CDR1 reads SEHNR; CDR2 reads FQNEAQ (reference sequence). The CDR3 DNA is TGTGCCAGCAGCACCCAGACAGGGGGCTTTGAGCAGTTCTTC. Translating it yields CASSTQTGGFEQFF.

This clonotype has just a few counts. The chain employs TRBV20-1 and TRBJ2-3; no definite D call. This CDR3 spans 13 amino acids. CDR1 is DFQATT and CDR2 is SNEGSKA in the germline V gene (reference sequence). Trimming removed 6 bases from V and 1 base from J, with 11 bases in between. In nucleotides, the CDR3 is TGCAGTGCCCTCACGGCGGGCACAGATACGCAGTATTTT. Translation: CSALTAGTDTQYF.

The J gene is TRBJ2-5, the V gene TRBV6-5; D is unclear. V was clipped by 6 bases and J by 5 bases, with 7 bases between them. There are 11 residues in the CDR3. Per germline, CDR1 MNHEY and CDR2 SVGAGI. As DNA, the CDR3 is TGTGCCAGCAGGCAAAAGGAGACCCAGTACTTC. This codes for CASRQKETQYF.

The chain employs TRBV19 and TRBJ1-1; possible D gene TRBD1, 5 bases. CDR1 and CDR2 from the germline V gene are LNHDA and SQIVND (reference sequence). This CDR3 is 13 amino acids long. The germline V and J ends were trimmed by 7 bases and 0 bases, with 9 bases remaining between them. CDR3 amino acids: CASIGTVNTEAFF. The DNA for the CDR3 is TGTGCCAGTATCGGGACGGTGAACACTGAAGCTTTCTTT.

V usage is TRBV18 and J usage is TRBJ2-4; unclear D gene. CDR3 length: 15 amino acids. Germline V CDR1 and CDR2: KGHSH, LQKENI. The ends were cut back, 0 bases at V and 0 bases at J, with 6 bases in the middle. CDR3 region: CASSPPTTAKNIQYF. The CDR3 DNA reads TGTGCCAGCTCACCACCCACCACAGCCAAAAACATTCAGTACTTC.

This clonotype was seen only a few times. This chain links TRBV27 with TRBJ1-6, with D uncertain. Germline V CDR1 and CDR2: MNHEY, SMNVEV (reference sequence). The CDR3 runs to 17 residues. Trimming removed 2 bases from V and 8 bases from J, with 19 bases in between. This CDR3 reads CASSLGVGRSVYSPLHF. CDR3 nucleotides: TGTGCCAGCAGTTTAGGGGTTGGCAGGTCGGTGTATTCACCCCTCCACTTT.

This clonotype is a singleton in its sample. The chain combines TRBV6-5 with TRBJ2-7, with 8 bases fitting TRBD2. The CDR3 is made up of 15 amino acids. J gave up 0 bases and V 7 bases, and 8 bases lay outside the gene matches. Per the germline V gene, CDR1 is MNHEY and CDR2 is SVGAGI. The DNA of the CDR3 is TGTGCCAGCACCCATAGGGGGACTAGCTCCTACGAGCAGTACTTC. This codes for CASTHRGTSSYEQYF.

The chain combines TRBV4-1 with TRBJ1-2; 7 nucleotides agree with TRBD1. Germline V gene lookup returns CDR1 MGHRA and CDR2 YSYEKL. The CDR3 is made up of 16 amino acids. The J segment lost 4 bases and the V segment lost 2 bases, leaving 10 bases of the junction unmatched. Here the CDR3 reads CASSQQTGRETYGYTF. The CDR3 DNA reads TGCGCCAGCAGCCAACAGACAGGGAGGGAGACCTATGGCTACACCTTC.

V is TRBV27 and J is TRBJ1-1; 9 bases line up with TRBD1. V lost 5 bases and J lost 4; bases outside the gene matches: 5. The germline CDR1 and CDR2 sequences are MNHEY and SMNVEV (reference sequence). CDR3 size: 14 residues. The CDR3 DNA is TGTGCCAGCAGTGCCGGGACAGGGTCCACTGAAGCTTTCTTT. It codes for CASSAGTGSTEAFF.

This clonotype appeared once. The chain joins TRBV27 to TRBJ2-4, with D perhaps matching TRBD1 (5 bases). TRBJ2-7 explains the end of the DNA better; the J call may be wrong. The CDR3 runs to 14 residues. CDR1 is MNHEY, CDR2 SMNVEV, per germline (reference sequence). The CDR3 spells CASSLWTSPYEQYF. DNA of the CDR3: TGTGCCAGCAGTTTATGGACAAGCCCTTACGAGCAGTACTTC.

The rearrangement links TRBV3-1 to TRBJ2-1, with D perhaps matching TRBD1 (5 bases). The germline gives CDR1 LGHDT, CDR2 YNNKEL (reference sequence). CDR3 length equals 15 residues. Trimming took off 4 bases at V and 2 bases at J, with 12 bases between the two ends. In DNA form, the CDR3 reads TGTGCCAGCAGCCCGGACATACAAACCTACAATGAGCAGTTCTTC. This sequence encodes CASSPDIQTYNEQFF.

This sequence joins TRBV12-3 or TRBV12-4 and TRBJ1-1, with D possibly matching TRBD1 (5 bases). CDR3 length: 13 amino acids. V gave up 11 bases and J gave up 1 base, with 14 bases separating them. The CDR3 region has the DNA TGTGCCGGACGAGAGGGACCGAACACTGAAGCTTTCTTT. Amino acids: CAGREGPNTEAFF.

The sample holds a few counts of this clonotype. V gene TRBV5-1 combines with J gene TRBJ2-7; TRBD2 matches 8 bases. The DNA matches TRBJ2-5 better at its end, which makes the J call doubtful. CDR3 size: 15 residues. Germline-derived CDR1 and CDR2 are SGHRS and YFSETQ. The CDR3 coding sequence is TGCGCCAGCAGCTTGGACGGGGGGGCCAGAGAGACCCAGTACTTC. This translates into CASSLDGGARETQYF.

This sequence joins TRBV10-3 and TRBJ2-2; perhaps TRBD1 as D (5 bases). V was trimmed by 5 bases and J by 7 bases, leaving 8 bases between them. The CDR3 covers 12 residues. CDR1 is ENHRY and CDR2 is SYGVKD in the germline V gene. The CDR3 region has the DNA TGTGCCATCAGTCAGGGATACGGGGAGCTGTTTTTT. Amino acid sequence: CAISQGYGELFF.

The chain links TRBV5-1 to TRBJ2-2; possible D gene TRBD2, 5 bases. Trimming took off 4 bases at V and 5 bases at J, with 18 bases between the two ends. This CDR3 is 16 amino acids long. Germline values: CDR1 SGHRS, CDR2 YFSETQ. DNA for the CDR3: TGCGCCAGCAGCCTACGGGCCTCGGAGGAGACCGGGGAGCTGTTTTTT. It codes for CASSLRASEETGELFF.

This sequence joins TRBV19 and TRBJ2-7; perhaps TRBD2 as D (5 bases). The CDR3 covers 13 residues. CDR1 and CDR2 (germline): LNHDA, SQIVND (reference sequence). V lost 6 bases and J 6 bases, leaving 15 bases between the germline ends. The CDR3 here is CASSPRDPGEQYF. As DNA, the CDR3 is TGTGCCAGTAGCCCCCGGGATCCCGGCGAGCAGTACTTC.

V gene TRBV19 combines with J gene TRBJ2-1, with 12 bases fitting TRBD2. In germline, CDR1 is LNHDA, CDR2 SQIVND (reference sequence). J was trimmed by 8 bases and V by 5 bases; bases with no gene match: 10. The CDR3 spans 16 residues. Here the CDR3 reads CASSAHLAGGLYEQFF. The DNA of the CDR3 is TGTGCCAGTAGTGCGCATCTAGCGGGAGGGCTCTATGAGCAGTTCTTC.

The chain carries TRBV2 and TRBJ2-7, with 10 bases fitting TRBD2. This CDR3 contains 14 residues. Per germline, CDR1 SNHLY and CDR2 FYNNEI. J was trimmed by 4 bases and V by 4 bases; bases with no gene match: 4. CDR3 in amino acids: CASSGEREGYEQYF. As DNA, the CDR3 is TGTGCCAGCAGTGGGGAGCGGGAGGGGTACGAGCAGTACTTC.